The clone carrying this TCR beta chain was seen repeatedly, ten times or more. As yet, its antigen is unknown. This entry comes from a study of T cell repertoires in cytomegalovirus infection. Across the whole study: An indication of both CMV infection and matching HLA type came from public TCR beta signatures.

TCRdb reprocessed the reads with MiXCR, giving one entry per CDR3 protein. This table holds roughly 760,000 distinct CDR3 sequences, approximately 40% found once. The CDR3 loop spans 13 amino acids. The J segment lost 8 bases and the V segment lost 11 bases, leaving 9 bases of the junction unmatched. General study results and limits: In two of eight donors, the top clonotype was HLA-C-restricted CMV-specific. The study identified carriers of CMV plus the relevant HLA from cumulative public TCR beta family frequency.

This chain uses TRBV12-3 or TRBV12-4 with TRBJ2-1; 10 bases match TRBD2. The receptor's source is a human donor in good health (CMV status not recorded). Some clones in this sample may be carry-over from other donors' samples. Sequencing was done on a sample of PBMCs. The CDR3 protein is CAGGLAAADEQFF. CDR3 DNA: TGTGCCGGAGGACTAGCGGCCGCGGATGAGCAGTTCTTC.